This record looks at one T cell receptor (beta chain) sequence and its context. This same CDR3 is encoded by further DNA sequences in the sample. The V gene end was trimmed by 0 bases and the J gene end by 2 bases; junction bases not matched to a gene: 1. The CDR3 covers 14 residues. Germline CDR1 and CDR2: SGHRS and YFSETQ. The sample is drawn from a study of Ad26.COV2.S vaccination and SARS-CoV-2 variants. Treatment reported: approximately 18 received Ad26.COV2.S at low or high dose, single or two shots; 5 received placebo; per-sample allocation not given. Day 63 after the first vaccine or placebo injection was the time point for sampling. Sequenced by immunoSEQ multiplex PCR; TCRdb stores in-frame clones only, minus some. Seen here are some 520,000 clones, 70% to 90% observed once, and the top ten hold 9.5% to 15%.

The chain uses TRBV5-1 and TRBJ2-7, with 8 bases that match TRBD2. The sample was peripheral blood, taken in a trial of Ad26.COV2.S vaccine versus placebo. The clonotype comes from a person between 18 and 65 years old who received the Ad26.COV2.S COVID-19 vaccine or a placebo. CDR3: CASSLGGGPYEQYF. The CDR3 bases are TGCGCCAGCAGCTTGGGCGGGGGGCCCTACGAGCAGTACTTC.